The next 3 T cell receptor beta chains were all read from a single sample in a study of T cells in Graves' hyperthyroidism and ophthalmopathy. RNA transcripts served as the template for amplifying TCR beta CDR3 regions. The HTBI set primed first-round TCR CDR3 RT-PCR. TCRdb re-analysed the multiplex PCR reads in MiXCR, keeping a single row per CDR3 protein. The sample has under 300,000 distinct CDR3 sequences, roughly 15% seen once. The sample taken for sequencing was blood. The source is a woman aged 50 to 65 with Graves' hyperthyroidism that later progressed to Graves' ophthalmopathy.

The chain couples TRBV25-1 to TRBJ1-5; 8 bases align to TRBD1. The CDR3 runs 15 residues. From germline, CDR1 is MGHDK and CDR2 SYGVNS. Germline trimming cut 2 bases from V and 5 bases from J; bases unmatched to any gene: 5. The CDR3 protein is CASSEGTGGYQPQHF. In DNA form, the CDR3 reads TGTGCCAGCAGTGAAGGCACAGGGGGATATCAGCCCCAGCATTTT.

The chain combines TRBV5-1 with TRBJ2-1, with TRBD2 matching 8 bases. Looked up from germline, CDR1 is SGHRS and CDR2 is YFSETQ. This CDR3 is 14 amino acids long. The V gene end was trimmed by 0 bases and the J gene end by 6 bases; junction bases not matched to a gene: 2. The CDR3 DNA follows: TGCGCCAGCAGCTTGGTCCTAGCGGGCAATGAGCAGTTCTTC. Encoded protein: CASSLVLAGNEQFF.

Ten or more counts support this clonotype. V usage is TRBV12-3 or TRBV12-4 and J usage is TRBJ2-3; D remains ambiguous. V lost 2 bases, J lost 4 bases, and 13 bases lay in between. The CDR3 runs 15 residues. The DNA of the CDR3 is TGTGCCAGCAGTTTATGGACCGGGCCGGCAGATACGCAGTATTTT. This translates into CASSLWTGPADTQYF.